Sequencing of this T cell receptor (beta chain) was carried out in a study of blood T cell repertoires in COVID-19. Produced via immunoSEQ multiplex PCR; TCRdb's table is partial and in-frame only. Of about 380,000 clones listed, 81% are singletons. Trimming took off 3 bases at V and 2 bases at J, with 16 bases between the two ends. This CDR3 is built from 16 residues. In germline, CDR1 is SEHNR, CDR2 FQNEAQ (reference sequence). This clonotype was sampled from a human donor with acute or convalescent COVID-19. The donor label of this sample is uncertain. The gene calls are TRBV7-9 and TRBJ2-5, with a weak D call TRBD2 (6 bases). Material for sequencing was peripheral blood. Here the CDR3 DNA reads TGTGCCAGCAGCTTGGGGGTTGGTGGGAGGCAAGAGACCCAGTACTTC. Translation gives CASSLGVGGRQETQYF. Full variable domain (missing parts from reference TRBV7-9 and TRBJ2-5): DTGVSQNPRHKITKRGQNVTFRCDPISEHNRLYWYRQTLGQGPEFLTYFQNEAQLEKSRLLSDRFSAERPKGSFSTLEIQRTEQGDSAMYLCASSLGVGGRQETQYFGPGTRLLVL.